These 9 T cell receptor beta chains came from one sample sequenced in a study of blood T cell repertoires in COVID-19 (TCRdb year 2020). The method was the immunoSEQ multiplex PCR assay. TCRdb re-hosts the immuneACCESS table, in-frame sequences only. Its copies lack some clones; in the studies checked, an unresolved V gene accounts for under half of them, and the cause for the rest is not known. The table for this sample lists some 350,000 clones; roughly 84% of them were counted only once. The top ten constitute 2.5% to 3% of the sample. Material: PBMCs or T cells enriched from blood (not recorded which). Source of these receptors: a woman in her thirties who had recovered from COVID-19.

This chain uses TRBV6-5 with TRBJ1-6; 7 bases agree with TRBD1. V was clipped by 4 bases and J by 9 bases; unmatched bases: 3. CDR1 is MNHEY, CDR2 SVGAGI, per germline. CDR3 length: 13 residues. The CDR3 loop is CASSWDSRSPLHF. CDR3 coding DNA: TGTGCCAGCAGTTGGGACAGTCGTTCACCCCTCCACTTT.

The chain carries TRBV12-3 or TRBV12-4 and TRBJ1-6; no definite D call. The V gene lost 2 bases and the J gene lost 6 bases, with 5 bases spanning the gap. The CDR3 is 13 residues long. The CDR3 bases are TGTGCCAGCAGTTTACTCCTTAATTCACCCCTCCACTTT. Translated, it gives CASSLLLNSPLHF.

This chain uses TRBV9 with TRBJ2-7; D uncertain. Germline V gives CDR1 SGDLS, CDR2 YYNGEE. V lost 3 bases to trimming and J lost 0 bases, with 10 bases between them. The CDR3 extends over 14 amino acids. The CDR3 bases are TGTGCCAGCAGCGCTCTCGTGAGCTCCTACGAGCAGTACTTC. This encodes CASSALVSSYEQYF. The full variable domain, rest sourced from reference TRBV9 and TRBJ2-7, is DSGVTQTPKHLITATGQRVTLRCSPRSGDLSVYWYQQSLDQGLQFLIQYYNGEERAKGNILERFSAQQFPDLHSELNLSSLELGDSALYFCASSALVSSYEQYFGPGTRLTVT.

CDR3 coding DNA: TGTGCCAGCAGCCAAGATAGTATATATTCACCCCTCCACTTT. Translating it yields CASSQDSIYSPLHF. J is TRBJ1-6 and V is TRBV3-1 (or the pseudogene TRBV3-2), with unresolved D. Trimming took off 0 bases at V and 8 bases at J, with 8 bases between the two ends. This CDR3 is built from 14 residues. Germline lookup yields CDR1 LGHDT and CDR2 YNNKEL (reference sequence).

This chain connects TRBV27 to TRBJ1-6, with D possibly TRBD1 on 5 matching bases. The germline CDR1 and CDR2 sequences are MNHEY and SMNVEV (reference sequence). V lost 2 bases, J lost 7 bases, and 9 bases lay in between. This CDR3 comprises 14 residues. CDR3 bases: TGTGCCAGCAGTTTAAGGCACAGGAATTCACCCCTCCACTTT. This codes for CASSLRHRNSPLHF.

The chain combines TRBV9 with TRBJ1-1, with D possibly being TRBD1 (5 bases). The CDR3 sequence is 13 residues long. Germline V gene data show CDR1 as SGDLS and CDR2 as YYNGEE. The ends were cut back, 0 bases at V and 5 bases at J, with 8 bases in the middle. CDR3 sequence (DNA): TGTGCCAGCAGCGTAGGACAGTGGACTGAAGCTTTCTTT. Residues: CASSVGQWTEAFF.

The chain combines TRBV6-1 with TRBJ1-4; tentative D call: TRBD1 (5 bases). The V gene lost 2 bases and the J gene lost 5 bases, with 9 bases spanning the gap. The CDR3 has 14 residues. Germline loops: CDR1 MNHNS, CDR2 SASEGT. CDR3 in amino acids: CASSERGENEKLFF. The CDR3 DNA reads as TGTGCCAGCAGTGAACGGGGGGAGAATGAAAAACTGTTTTTT.

V usage is TRBV5-1 and J usage is TRBJ2-7, with 9 bases matching TRBD1. CDR1 and CDR2 from the germline V gene are SGHRS and YFSETQ. CDR3 size: 15 residues. Trimming took 4 bases from V and 2 from J; bases not matched to a gene: 7. The CDR3 DNA is TGCGCCAGCAGCGGGGGACAGGGAGGTACCTACGAGCAGTACTTC. Its translation: CASSGGQGGTYEQYF.

The CDR3 sequence is CASSPMGTGNTIYF. CDR3 DNA sequence: TGTGCCAGCAGCCCGATGGGCACTGGAAACACCATATATTTT. The V call is TRBV2, the J call TRBJ1-3; no reliable D call. V lost 6 bases to trimming and J lost 2 bases, with 11 bases between them. In germline, CDR1 is SNHLY, CDR2 FYNNEI. This CDR3 has 14 residues.